This TCR beta chain is from a study of T cells after yellow fever vaccination. Study information: Fractions low in cell number were prepared with SMART-Seq v4 Ultra Low Input.

V trimming: 2 bases; J trimming: 3 bases; junction bases outside the gene matches: 5. The CDR3 is 16 amino acids. CDR1 is SGHRS, CDR2 YFSETQ, per germline. General study points: Weaker, the secondary response peaked sooner, at day 5 versus 15.

Remarks on this clonotype: Its cognate antigen is unknown.

Via MiXCR, TCRdb re-called the 5' RACE reads, giving one row per CDR3 protein. The repertoire holds 350,000 to 450,000 distinct CDR3 sequences, under 20% seen once, with 18% in the top ten. Sequences were derived from PBMCs, sampled before the yellow fever booster vaccination. This chain connects TRBV5-1 to TRBJ2-2; 9 nucleotides agree with TRBD2. The sequence was collected from a man between 18 and 29 years old who received the YFV17D yellow fever vaccine. The CDR3 loop reads CASSFLERGDTGELFF. In nucleotides, the CDR3 is TGCGCCAGCAGCTTCCTAGAGCGGGGGGACACCGGGGAGCTGTTTTTT.